This T cell receptor (beta chain) was sequenced during a study of cytomegalovirus exposure and HLA in healthy donors. As for the study in general: Earlier sequencing of some 170 million T cells yielded approximately 120 million unique TCR beta sequences. The study's early data release held roughly 91 million unique TCRs from HLA-typed donors.

This clone was recorded once. The CDR3 is 13 residues long. Germline V CDR1 and CDR2: SGHTA, FQGTGA. With 5 bases removed from V and 0 bases from J, the gap between germline ends came to 5 bases. A multiplex PCR was run with 60 Vbeta primers and 13 Jbeta primers. Generated by immunoSEQ multiplex PCR, the TCRdb table keeps only in-frame clones and is missing some. The sample has more than 80,000 clones, 64% seen once. The genes are TRBV7-3 and TRBJ2-1; D is uncertain. The sample comprised PBMCs. This TCR derives from a man aged 55 to 70 in good health and CMV-seronegative. The CDR3 region is CASSPNSYNEQFF. The CDR3, as DNA: TGTGCCAGCAGCCCCAACTCCTACAATGAGCAGTTCTTC.